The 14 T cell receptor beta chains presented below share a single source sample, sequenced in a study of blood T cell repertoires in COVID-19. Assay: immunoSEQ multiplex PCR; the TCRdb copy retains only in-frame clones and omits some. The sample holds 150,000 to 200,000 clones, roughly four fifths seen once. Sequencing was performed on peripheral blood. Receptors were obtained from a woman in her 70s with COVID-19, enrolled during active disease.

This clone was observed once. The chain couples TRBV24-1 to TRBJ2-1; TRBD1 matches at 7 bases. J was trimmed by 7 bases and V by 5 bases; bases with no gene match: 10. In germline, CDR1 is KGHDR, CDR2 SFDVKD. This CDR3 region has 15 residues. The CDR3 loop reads CATSGRDRARNEQFF. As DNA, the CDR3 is TGTGCCACCAGTGGCCGTGACAGGGCTCGGAATGAGCAGTTCTTC.

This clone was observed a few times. The CDR3 reads CASTPLMVEQYF. The DNA of the CDR3 is TGTGCCAGCACCCCACTAATGGTCGAGCAGTACTTC. This chain uses TRBV7-9 with TRBJ2-7; D gene unclear. The germline CDR1 and CDR2 sequences are SEHNR and FQNEAQ (reference sequence). V was clipped by 7 bases and J by 6 bases, with 13 bases between them. CDR3 length: 12 amino acids.

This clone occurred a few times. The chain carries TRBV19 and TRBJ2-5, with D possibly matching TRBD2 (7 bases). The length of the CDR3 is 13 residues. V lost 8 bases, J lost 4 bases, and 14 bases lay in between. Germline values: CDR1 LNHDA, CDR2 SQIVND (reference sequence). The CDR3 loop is CASWGGRGETQYF. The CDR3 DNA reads TGTGCCAGTTGGGGGGGCCGGGGAGAGACCCAGTACTTC. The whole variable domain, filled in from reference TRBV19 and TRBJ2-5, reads DGGITQSPKYLFRKEGQNVTLSCEQNLNHDAMYWYRQDPGQGLRLIYYSQIVNDFQKGDIAEGYSVSREKKESFPLTVTSAQKNPTAFYLCASWGGRGETQYFGPGTRLLVL.

CDR3 in amino acids: CASSLGRLAGELFF. CDR3 DNA sequence: TGTGCCAGCAGCTTAGGCAGACTTGCCGGGGAGCTGTTTTTT. The V call is TRBV11-3, the J call TRBJ2-2; D is unclear. V was cut by 1 base and J by 6 bases, with 9 bases left in between. Germline lookup yields CDR1 SGHNT and CDR2 YENEEA. The CDR3 consists of 14 residues. Variable domain in full (rest from reference TRBV11-3 and TRBJ2-2): EAGVVQSPRYKIIEKKQPVAFWCNPISGHNTLYWYLQNLGQGPELLIRYENEEAVDDSQLPKDRFSAERLKGVDSTLKIQPAELGDSAVYLCASSLGRLAGELFFGEGSRLTVL.

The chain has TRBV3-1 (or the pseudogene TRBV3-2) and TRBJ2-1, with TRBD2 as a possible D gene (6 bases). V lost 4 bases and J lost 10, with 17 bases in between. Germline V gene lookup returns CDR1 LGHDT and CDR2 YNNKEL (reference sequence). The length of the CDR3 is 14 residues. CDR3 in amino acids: CASSLAGSAGEQFF. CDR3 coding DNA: TGTGCCAGCAGCCTCGCGGGATCCGCGGGGGAGCAGTTCTTC.

The CDR3 DNA follows: TGCGCCAGCAGCTACACACCTGGACAGGGGGCCGAGCAGTACTTC. Translating it yields CASSYTPGQGAEQYF. The J gene is TRBJ2-7, the V gene TRBV5-1; TRBD1 aligns across 11 bases. CDR3 length: 15 residues. The germline gives CDR1 SGHRS, CDR2 YFSETQ. With 3 bases clipped from V and 6 bases from J, the junction kept 8 bases outside the gene matches. Looking up the rest from reference TRBV5-1 and TRBJ2-7 gives the full variable domain: KAGVTQTPRYLIKTRGQQVTLSCSPISGHRSVSWYQQTPGQGLQFLFEYFSETQRNKGNFPGRFSGRQFSNSRSEMNVSTLELGDSALYLCASSYTPGQGAEQYFGPGTRLTVT.

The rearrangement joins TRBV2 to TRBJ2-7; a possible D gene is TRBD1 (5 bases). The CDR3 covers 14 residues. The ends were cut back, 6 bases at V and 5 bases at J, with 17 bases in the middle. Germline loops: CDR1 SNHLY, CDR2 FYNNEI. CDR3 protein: CASRRSRDLHEQYF. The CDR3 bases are TGTGCCAGCAGACGATCCAGGGATCTCCACGAGCAGTACTTC. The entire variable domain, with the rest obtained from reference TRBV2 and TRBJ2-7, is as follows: EPEVTQTPSHQVTQMGQEVILRCVPISNHLYFYWYRQILGQKVEFLVSFYNNEISEKSEIFDDQFSVERPDGSNFTLKIRSTKLEDSAMYFCASRRSRDLHEQYFGPGTRLTVT.

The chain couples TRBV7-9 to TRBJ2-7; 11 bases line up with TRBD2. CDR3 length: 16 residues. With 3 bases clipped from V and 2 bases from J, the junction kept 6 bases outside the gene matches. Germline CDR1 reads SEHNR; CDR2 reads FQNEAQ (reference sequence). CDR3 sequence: CASSFAGTSGTYEQYF. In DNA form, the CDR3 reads TGTGCCAGCAGCTTTGCCGGGACTAGCGGAACCTACGAGCAGTACTTC.

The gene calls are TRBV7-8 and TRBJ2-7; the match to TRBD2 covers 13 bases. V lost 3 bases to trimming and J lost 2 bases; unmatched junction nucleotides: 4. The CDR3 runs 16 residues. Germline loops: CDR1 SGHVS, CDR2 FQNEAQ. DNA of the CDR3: TGTGCCAGCAGCTTTGGGACTAGCGGGACCGCCTACGAGCAGTACTTC. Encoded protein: CASSFGTSGTAYEQYF.

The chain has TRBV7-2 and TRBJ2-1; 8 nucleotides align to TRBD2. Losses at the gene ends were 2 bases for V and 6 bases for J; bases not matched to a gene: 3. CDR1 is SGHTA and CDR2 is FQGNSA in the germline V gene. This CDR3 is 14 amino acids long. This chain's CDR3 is CASSLSSGTNEQFF. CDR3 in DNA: TGTGCCAGCAGCTTAAGTAGCGGGACCAATGAGCAGTTCTTC.

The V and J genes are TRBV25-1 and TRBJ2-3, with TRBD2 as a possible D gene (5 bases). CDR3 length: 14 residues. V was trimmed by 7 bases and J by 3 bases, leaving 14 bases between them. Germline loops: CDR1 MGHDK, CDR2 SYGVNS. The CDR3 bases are TGTGCCAGCACCGACGGGCTAGCAACAGATACGCAGTATTTT. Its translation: CASTDGLATDTQYF.

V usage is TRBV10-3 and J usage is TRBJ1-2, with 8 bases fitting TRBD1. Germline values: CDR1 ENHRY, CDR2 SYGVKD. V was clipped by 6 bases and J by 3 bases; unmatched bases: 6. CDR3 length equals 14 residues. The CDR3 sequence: CAISGQGGDYGYTF. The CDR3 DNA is TGTGCCATCAGCGGACAGGGCGGTGACTATGGCTACACCTTC.

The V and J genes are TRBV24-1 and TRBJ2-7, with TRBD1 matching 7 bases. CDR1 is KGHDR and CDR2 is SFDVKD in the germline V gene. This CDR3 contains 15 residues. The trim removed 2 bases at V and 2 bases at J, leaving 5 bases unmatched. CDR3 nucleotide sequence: TGTGCCACCAGTGATTCCGGGACAGCAGCCTACGAGCAGTACTTC. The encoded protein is CATSDSGTAAYEQYF.

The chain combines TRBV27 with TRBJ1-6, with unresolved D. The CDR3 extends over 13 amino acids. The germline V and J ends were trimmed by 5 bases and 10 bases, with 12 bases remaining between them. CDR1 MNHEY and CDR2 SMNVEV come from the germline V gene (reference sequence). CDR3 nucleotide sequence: TGTGCCAGCAGTCCTAGTAAGCTCTCACCCCTCCACTTT. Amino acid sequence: CASSPSKLSPLHF.